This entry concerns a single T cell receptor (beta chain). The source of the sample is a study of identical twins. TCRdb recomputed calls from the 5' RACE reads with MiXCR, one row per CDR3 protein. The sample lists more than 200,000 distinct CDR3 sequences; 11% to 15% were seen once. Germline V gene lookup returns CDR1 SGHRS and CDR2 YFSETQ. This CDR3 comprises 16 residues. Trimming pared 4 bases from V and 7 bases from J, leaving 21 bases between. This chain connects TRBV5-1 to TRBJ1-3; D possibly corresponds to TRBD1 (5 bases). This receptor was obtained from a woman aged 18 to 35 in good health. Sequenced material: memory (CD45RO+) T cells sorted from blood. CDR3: CASSLDSSGLRNTIYF. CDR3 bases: TGCGCCAGCAGCCTGGATTCCTCAGGGCTCAGGAACACCATATATTTT.